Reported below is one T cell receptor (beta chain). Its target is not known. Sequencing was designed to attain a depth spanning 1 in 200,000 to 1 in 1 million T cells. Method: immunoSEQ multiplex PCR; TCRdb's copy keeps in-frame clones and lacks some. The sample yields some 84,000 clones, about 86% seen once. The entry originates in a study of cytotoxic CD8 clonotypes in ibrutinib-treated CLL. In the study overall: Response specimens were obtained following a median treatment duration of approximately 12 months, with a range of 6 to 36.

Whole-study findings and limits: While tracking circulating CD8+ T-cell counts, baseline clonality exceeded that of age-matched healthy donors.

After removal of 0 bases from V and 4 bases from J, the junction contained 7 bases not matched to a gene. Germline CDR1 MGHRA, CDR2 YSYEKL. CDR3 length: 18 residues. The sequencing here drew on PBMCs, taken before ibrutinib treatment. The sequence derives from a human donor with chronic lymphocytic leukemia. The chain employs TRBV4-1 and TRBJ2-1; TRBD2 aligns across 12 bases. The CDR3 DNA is TGCGCCAGCAGCCAAGATAGACTAGCGGGGGCTTCATACAATGAGCAGTTCTTC. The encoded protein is CASSQDRLAGASYNEQFF.